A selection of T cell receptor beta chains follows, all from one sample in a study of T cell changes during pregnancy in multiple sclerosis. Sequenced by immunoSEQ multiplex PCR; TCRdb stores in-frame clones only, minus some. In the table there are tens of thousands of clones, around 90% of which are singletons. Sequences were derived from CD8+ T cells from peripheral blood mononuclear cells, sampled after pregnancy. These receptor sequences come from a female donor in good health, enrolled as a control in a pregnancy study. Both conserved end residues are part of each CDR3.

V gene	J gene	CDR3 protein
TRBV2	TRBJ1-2	CASSPGQGAYGYTF
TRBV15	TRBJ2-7	CATGVGRSYEQYF
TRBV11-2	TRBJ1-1	CASSYHAGGSNTEAFF
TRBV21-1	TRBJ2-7	CASTKRGQAYEQYF
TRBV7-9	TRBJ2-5	CASGGTEQETQYF
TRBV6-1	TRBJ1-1	CASGWEIAEAFF
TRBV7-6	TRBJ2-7	CASSLKQGTYEQYF
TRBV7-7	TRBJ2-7	CASSPGQALEQYF
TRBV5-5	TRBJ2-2	CASSLANTGELFF
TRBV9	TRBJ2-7	CASSEGGTPYEQYF
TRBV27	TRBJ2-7	CASSPTARGSYEQYF
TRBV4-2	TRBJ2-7	CATRGLDSYEQYF
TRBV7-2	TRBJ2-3	CASSFVGADSNTQYF
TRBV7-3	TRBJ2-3	CASSLGQGADTQYF
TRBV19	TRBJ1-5	CASSIARDRQPQHF
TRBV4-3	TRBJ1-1	CASSQVIGQPGNTEAFF
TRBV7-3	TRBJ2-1	CASSLGGGPYNEQFF
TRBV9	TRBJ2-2	CASSIASGGALTGELFF